Listed below are T cell receptor beta chains from one sample, sequenced in a study of blood T cell repertoires in COVID-19. Data came from immunoSEQ multiplex PCR; TCRdb stores just in-frame clones and leaves some out. The table lists some 250,000 clones, around 89% of them singletons, with over 7.5% in the top ten. The sequenced sample was PBMCs or T cells enriched from blood (not recorded which). Source of these receptors: a man between 40 and 49 years old who had recovered from COVID-19. CDR3s include the opening cysteine and the closing phenylalanine or tryptophan. Fields, in order: CDR3 protein, CDR3 DNA, clone size, J gene, V gene, D gene. D genes are given only for firm matches. Size is stated for part of the rows, as once, few or many counts, or as a class when the clone is expanded.

CASSEPTRGGATNEKLFF,TGTGCCAGCAGTGAACCGACCCGCGGCGGCGCAACTAATGAAAAACTGTTTTTT,.,TRBJ1-4,TRBV2,.
CASSQDLSGEQPQHF,TGTGCCAGCAGCCAAGATTTATCGGGGGAGCAGCCCCAGCATTTT,.,TRBJ1-5,TRBV3-1/TRBV3-2,.
CASSSLTDTQYF,TGTGCCAGCAGCTCACTGACAGATACGCAGTATTTT,.,TRBJ2-3,TRBV7-6,.
CASSLTGQPYEQYF,TGTGCCAGCAGCTTAACGGGACAGCCCTACGAGCAGTACTTC,.,TRBJ2-7,TRBV7-3,TRBD1
CASTFQGSTEAFF,TGTGCCAGCACCTTCCAGGGGAGCACTGAAGCTTTCTTT,.,TRBJ1-1,TRBV12-3/TRBV12-4,.
CASKPELAKNIQYF,TGTGCCAGTAAGCCCGAGCTAGCCAAAAACATTCAGTACTTC,.,TRBJ2-4,TRBV19,.
CASSLVEDYGYTF,TGTGCCAGCAGTTTAGTTGAGGACTATGGCTACACCTTC,.,TRBJ1-2,TRBV28,.
CASSPTRLTDTQYF,TGTGCCAGTAGTCCCACCCGGTTAACAGATACGCAGTATTTT,.,TRBJ2-3,TRBV19,.
CASSIARGSTDTQYF,TGTGCCAGTAGTATCGCCAGGGGCTCCACAGATACGCAGTATTTT,.,TRBJ2-3,TRBV19,.
CASSDTGTSGAHVGQFF,TGTGCCAGCAGTGATACCGGGACTAGCGGGGCCCACGTGGGGCAGTTCTTC,.,TRBJ2-1,TRBV28,TRBD2
CATSDFKLAGVSTGELFF,TGTGCCACCAGTGATTTTAAACTAGCGGGCGTAAGCACCGGGGAGCTGTTTTTT,.,TRBJ2-2,TRBV24-1,TRBD2
CSVEQVFEGEQFF,TGCAGCGTTGAACAAGTATTCGAGGGAGAGCAGTTCTTC,.,TRBJ2-1,TRBV29-1,.
CASSLQGYTEAFF,TGTGCCAGCAGCTTACAGGGTTATACTGAAGCTTTCTTT,.,TRBJ1-1,TRBV7-2,.
CAWTRLRGTQRAYNSPLHF,TGTGCCTGGACCCGACTTCGCGGGACCCAGAGAGCATATAATTCACCCCTCCACTTT,.,TRBJ1-6,TRBV30,.
CASSPFGNQPQHF,TGTGCCAGCAGCCCGTTTGGCAATCAGCCCCAGCATTTT,.,TRBJ1-5,TRBV9,.
CASSSTSGGFQQYF,TGTGCCAGCAGCTCAACTAGCGGGGGATTTCAGCAGTACTTC,.,TRBJ2-7,TRBV11-2,TRBD2
CATSDQGTGSYNEQFF,TGTGCCACCAGTGACCAAGGGACAGGGTCCTACAATGAGCAGTTCTTC,.,TRBJ2-1,TRBV24-1,TRBD1
CASSFGGGETQYF,TGTGCCAGCAGCTTCGGCGGGGGGGAGACCCAGTACTTC,once,TRBJ2-5,TRBV11-3,TRBD2
CASRRTRDSEAFF,TGTGCCAGCAGAAGAACCCGGGACAGTGAAGCTTTCTTT,once,TRBJ1-1,TRBV6-6,TRBD1
CATSDAGRSYEQYF,TGTGCCACCAGTGATGCGGGACGGAGCTACGAGCAGTACTTC,.,TRBJ2-7,TRBV24-1,.
CASSREGNQPQHF,TGTGCCAGTAGCAGGGAAGGCAATCAGCCCCAGCATTTT,once,TRBJ1-5,TRBV19,.
CAFPRDSHYGYTF,TGTGCCTTCCCCCGGGACAGTCACTATGGCTACACCTTC,.,TRBJ1-2,TRBV30,TRBD1
CATSRDQGREQYF,TGTGCCACCAGCAGAGATCAGGGGCGGGAGCAGTACTTC,.,TRBJ2-7,TRBV15,.
CASSQGFEGGTEAFF,TGTGCCAGCAGCCAAGGGTTTGAGGGAGGCACTGAAGCTTTCTTT,.,TRBJ1-1,TRBV4-2,.
CASSPGTGHNYGYTF,TGTGCCAGTAGTCCCGGGACAGGGCACAACTATGGCTACACCTTC,.,TRBJ1-2,TRBV19,TRBD1
CASSGGLGAYEQYF,TGTGCCAGCAGCGGGGGACTAGGGGCCTACGAGCAGTACTTC,.,TRBJ2-7,TRBV5-6,TRBD2
CASSEAVYSNQPQHF,TGTGCCAGCAGCGAAGCTGTTTATAGCAATCAGCCCCAGCATTTT,.,TRBJ1-5,TRBV5-6,.
CASSLFGTGAREQYF,TGTGCCAGCAGTTTATTCGGGACAGGGGCTCGAGAGCAGTACTTC,.,TRBJ2-7,TRBV27,TRBD1
CASSSATATNEKLFF,TGTGCCAGCAGTTCCGCCACTGCAACTAATGAAAAACTGTTTTTT,once,TRBJ1-4,TRBV27,.
CASSPFQGGETQYF,TGTGCCAGCAGTCCTTTTCAGGGAGGAGAGACCCAGTACTTC,.,TRBJ2-5,TRBV28,.
CASSVTGAGEKLFF,TGTGCCAGCAGTGTTACAGGGGCGGGTGAAAAACTGTTTTTT,.,TRBJ1-4,TRBV25-1,TRBD1
CAISDFGLYRNSPLHF,TGTGCCATCAGTGACTTTGGACTCTACCGAAATTCACCCCTCCACTTT,.,TRBJ1-6,TRBV10-3,.
CASSLGQGDTGELFF,TGTGCCAGCAGCTTAGGACAGGGAGACACCGGGGAGCTGTTTTTT,.,TRBJ2-2,TRBV7-6,TRBD1
CASHFSLEGRGYTF,TGTGCCAGCCACTTTTCATTGGAGGGGCGAGGCTACACCTTC,.,TRBJ1-2,TRBV5-6,.
CASSPGQGGGYGYTF,TGCGCCAGCAGCCCGGGACAGGGAGGAGGCTATGGCTACACCTTC,.,TRBJ1-2,TRBV4-1,TRBD1
CASSASRSGANVLTF,TGTGCCAGCAGCGCGTCGAGGTCTGGGGCCAACGTCCTGACTTTC,.,TRBJ2-6,TRBV7-9,.
CASSLGANSAGTGELFF,TGCGCCAGCAGCTTGGGGGCAAACTCAGCAGGCACCGGGGAGCTGTTTTTT,.,TRBJ2-2,TRBV5-1,.
CASSFTGVPNQPQHF,TGTGCCAGCAGCTTCACGGGGGTCCCCAATCAGCCCCAGCATTTT,.,TRBJ1-5,TRBV7-9,.
CASSILDRETGELFF,TGTGCCAGCAGCATACTCGACAGGGAGACCGGGGAGCTGTTTTTT,.,TRBJ2-2,TRBV5-6,TRBD1
CASSLTGGDGVGKLFF,TGTGCCAGCAGTTTGACAGGGGGCGATGGGGTTGGAAAACTGTTTTTT,.,TRBJ1-4,TRBV27,TRBD1
CASSLSVLAGGSGYEQYF,TGTGCCAGCAGCTTATCGGTACTAGCGGGGGGGTCCGGCTACGAGCAGTACTTC,.,TRBJ2-7,TRBV11-3,TRBD2
CASSSPLSHTEAFF,TGTGCCAGCAGTTCACCTCTGAGTCACACTGAAGCTTTCTTT,.,TRBJ1-1,TRBV6-5,.
CASSLGTGNLYEQYF,TGTGCCAGTAGTTTGGGGACAGGGAATCTCTACGAGCAGTACTTC,.,TRBJ2-7,TRBV19,TRBD1
CASSPSVTDTQYF,TGTGCCAGCAGCCCCAGCGTAACAGATACGCAGTATTTT,few,TRBJ2-3,TRBV7-2,.